This TCR beta chain emerged from a study of post-analysis software for immune sequencing data. Study-wide results and caveats: TRBV segments more frequent in patients than in controls numbered five and included TRBV5-6, TRBV5-1 and TRBV20-1.

About this clonotype: Its antigen is as yet unknown. Given a much more abundant clone one base away, this may be a read error.

Trimming left V 1 base short and J 7 bases short, with 10 bases between. This CDR3 region has 13 residues. Looked up from germline, CDR1 is SEHNR and CDR2 is FQNEAQ (reference sequence). Unique molecular identifiers tagged the TCR beta cDNA libraries. MiXCR, applied by TCRdb to the PCR reads, yields one record per CDR3 protein. The sample consists of hundreds of thousands of distinct CDR3 sequences, around 34% of them appearing once. This TCR was sampled from a girl between 10 and 17 years old with multiple sclerosis. What was sequenced was blood. The chain has TRBV7-9 and TRBJ1-2, with D possibly TRBD1 on 6 matching bases. CDR3 in amino acids: CASSLEGDAGYTF. The CDR3 nucleotides read TGTGCCAGCAGCTTAGAGGGGGACGCTGGCTACACCTTC. The whole variable domain, remainder taken from reference TRBV7-9 and TRBJ1-2, is DTGVSQNPRHKITKRGQNVTFRCDPISEHNRLYWYRQTLGQGPEFLTYFQNEAQLEKSRLLSDRFSAERPKGSFSTLEIQRTEQGDSAMYLCASSLEGDAGYTFGSGTRLTVV.